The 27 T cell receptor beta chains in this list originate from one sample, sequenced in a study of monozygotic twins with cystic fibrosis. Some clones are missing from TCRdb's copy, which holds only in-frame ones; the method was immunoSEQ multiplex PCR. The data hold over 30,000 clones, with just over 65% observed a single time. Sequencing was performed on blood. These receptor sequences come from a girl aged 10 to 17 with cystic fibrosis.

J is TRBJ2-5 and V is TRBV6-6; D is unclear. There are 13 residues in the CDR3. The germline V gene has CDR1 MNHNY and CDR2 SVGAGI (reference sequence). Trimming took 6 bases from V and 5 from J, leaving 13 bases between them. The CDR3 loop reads CASSYMGFETQYF. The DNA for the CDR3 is TGTGCCAGCAGCTACATGGGATTCGAGACCCAGTACTTC.

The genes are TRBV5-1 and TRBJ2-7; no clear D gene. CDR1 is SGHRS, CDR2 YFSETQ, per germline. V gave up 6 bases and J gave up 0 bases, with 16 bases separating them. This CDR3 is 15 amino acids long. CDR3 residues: CASNPSNSASYEQYF. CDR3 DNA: TGCGCCAGCAACCCGAGCAATTCTGCCTCCTACGAGCAGTACTTC.

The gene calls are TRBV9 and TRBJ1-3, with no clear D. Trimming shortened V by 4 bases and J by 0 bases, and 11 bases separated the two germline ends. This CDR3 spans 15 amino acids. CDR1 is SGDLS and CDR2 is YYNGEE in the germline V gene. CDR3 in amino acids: CASSLSWGSGNTIYF. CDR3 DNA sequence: TGTGCCAGCAGCTTAAGTTGGGGCTCTGGAAACACCATATATTTT.

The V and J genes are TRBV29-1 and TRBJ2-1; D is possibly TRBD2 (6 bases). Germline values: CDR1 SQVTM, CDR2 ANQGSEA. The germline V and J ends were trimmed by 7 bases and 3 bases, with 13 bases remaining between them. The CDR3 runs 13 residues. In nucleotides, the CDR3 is TGCAGCGGTCGCGGGACCATCTACAATGAGCAGTTCTTC. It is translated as CSGRGTIYNEQFF.

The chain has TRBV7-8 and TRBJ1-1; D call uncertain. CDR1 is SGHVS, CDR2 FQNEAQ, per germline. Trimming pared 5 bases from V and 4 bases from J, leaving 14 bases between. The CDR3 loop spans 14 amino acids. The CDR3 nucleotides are TGTGCCAGCAGCCCTACCGTAGGGAGCACTGAAGCTTTCTTT. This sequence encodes CASSPTVGSTEAFF.

The CDR3 sequence is CASSYARTPTTEAFF. The CDR3, as DNA: TGTGCCAGCAGTTACGCTAGGACCCCCACAACTGAAGCTTTCTTT. This chain joins TRBV6-5 and TRBJ1-1; D not resolved. The germline V and J ends were trimmed by 2 bases and 5 bases, with 15 bases remaining between them. This CDR3 region has 15 residues. Germline V gene sequence: CDR1 MNHEY, CDR2 SVGAGI.

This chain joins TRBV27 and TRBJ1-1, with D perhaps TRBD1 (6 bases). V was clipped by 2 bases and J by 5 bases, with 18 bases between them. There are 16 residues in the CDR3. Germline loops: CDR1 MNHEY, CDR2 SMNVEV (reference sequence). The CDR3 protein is CASSLKGEGVGTEAFF. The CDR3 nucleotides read TGTGCCAGCAGTTTAAAGGGGGAGGGAGTAGGGACTGAAGCTTTCTTT.

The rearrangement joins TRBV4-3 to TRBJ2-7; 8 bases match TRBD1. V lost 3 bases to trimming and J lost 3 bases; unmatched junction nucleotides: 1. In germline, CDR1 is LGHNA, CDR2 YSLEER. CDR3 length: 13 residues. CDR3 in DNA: TGCGCCAGCAGCCATGGACAGGGCTACGAGCAGTACTTC. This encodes CASSHGQGYEQYF.

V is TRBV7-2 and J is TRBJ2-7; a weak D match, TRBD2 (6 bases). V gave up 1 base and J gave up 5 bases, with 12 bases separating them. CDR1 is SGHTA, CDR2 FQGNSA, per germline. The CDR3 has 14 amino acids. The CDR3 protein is CASSLGRGNHEQYF. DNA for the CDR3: TGTGCCAGCAGCTTAGGGCGGGGAAACCACGAGCAGTACTTC.

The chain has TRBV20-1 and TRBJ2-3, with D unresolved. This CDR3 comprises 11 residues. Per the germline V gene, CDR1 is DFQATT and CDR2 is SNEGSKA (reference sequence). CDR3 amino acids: CSAVTTDTQYF. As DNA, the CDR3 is TGCAGCGCAGTGACCACAGATACGCAGTATTTT.

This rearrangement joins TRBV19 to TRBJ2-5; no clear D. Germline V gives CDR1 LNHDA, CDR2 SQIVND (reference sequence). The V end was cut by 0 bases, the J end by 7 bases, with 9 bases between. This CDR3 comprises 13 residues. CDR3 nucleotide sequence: TGTGCCAGTAGTATAGATTCAGTTGCGACCCAGTACTTC. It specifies CASSIDSVATQYF.

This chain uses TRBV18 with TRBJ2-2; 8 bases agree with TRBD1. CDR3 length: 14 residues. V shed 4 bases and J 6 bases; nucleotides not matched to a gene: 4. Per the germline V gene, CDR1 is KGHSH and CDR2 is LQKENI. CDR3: CASSQRTGSGELFF. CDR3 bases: TGTGCCAGCTCACAGCGGACAGGGTCCGGGGAGCTGTTTTTT.

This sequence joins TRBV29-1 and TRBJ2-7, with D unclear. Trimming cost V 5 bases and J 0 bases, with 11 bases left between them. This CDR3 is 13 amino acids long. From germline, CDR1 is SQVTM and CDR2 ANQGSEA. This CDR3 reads CSVLRQPSYEQYF. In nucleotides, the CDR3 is TGCAGCGTTCTGCGGCAGCCCTCCTACGAGCAGTACTTC.

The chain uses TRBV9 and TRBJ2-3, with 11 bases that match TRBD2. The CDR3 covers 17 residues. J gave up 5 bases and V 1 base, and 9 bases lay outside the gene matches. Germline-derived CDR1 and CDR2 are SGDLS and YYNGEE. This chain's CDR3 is CASSVSPSLAGGDTQYF. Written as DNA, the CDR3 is TGTGCCAGCAGCGTAAGCCCCTCCCTAGCGGGAGGAGATACGCAGTATTTT.

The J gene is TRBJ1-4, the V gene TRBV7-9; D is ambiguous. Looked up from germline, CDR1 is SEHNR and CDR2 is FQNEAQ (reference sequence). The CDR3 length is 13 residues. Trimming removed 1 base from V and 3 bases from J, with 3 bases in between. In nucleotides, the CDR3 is TGTGCCAGCAGCTTAGTGTCTAATGAAAAACTGTTTTTT. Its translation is CASSLVSNEKLFF.

DNA for the CDR3: TGTGCCACCAGCAGAGGGGACGTAACAGGCTCCTACAATGAGCAGTTCTTC. As protein: CATSRGDVTGSYNEQFF. The chain carries TRBV15 and TRBJ2-1; TRBD1 or TRBD2 may be the D gene (5 bases each). CDR1 and CDR2 (germline): LNHNV, YYDKDF (reference sequence). CDR3 size: 17 residues. Between the trimmed V and J ends, which lost 1 base and 0 bases, there was a span of 13 bases.

The CDR3 loop is CASSGSGWQGANEQFF. The CDR3, as DNA: TGTGCCAGCAGCGGTTCGGGATGGCAGGGGGCTAATGAGCAGTTCTTC. J is TRBJ2-1 and V is TRBV9, with 8 bases fitting TRBD1. The germline CDR1 and CDR2 sequences are SGDLS and YYNGEE. V trimming: 3 bases; J trimming: 7 bases; junction bases outside the gene matches: 12. The CDR3 consists of 16 residues.

The chain's CDR3 is CASSSSLGVSLTYNEQFF. In DNA, the CDR3 is TGTGCCAGCAGTTCCTCTCTTGGTGTGAGCCTTACCTACAATGAGCAGTTCTTC. The chain combines TRBV28 with TRBJ2-1; D is unresolved. This CDR3 is built from 18 residues. With 4 bases removed from V and 2 bases from J, the gap between germline ends came to 21 bases. Germline lookup yields CDR1 MDHEN and CDR2 SYDVKM.

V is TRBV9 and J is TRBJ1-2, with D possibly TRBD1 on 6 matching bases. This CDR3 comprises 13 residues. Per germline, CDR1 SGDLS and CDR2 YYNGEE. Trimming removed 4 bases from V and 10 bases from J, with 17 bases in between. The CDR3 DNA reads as TGTGCCAGCAGCTCCTTAGACAGGAGCTCCTACACCTTC. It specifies CASSSLDRSSYTF. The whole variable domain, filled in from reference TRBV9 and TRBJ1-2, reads DSGVTQTPKHLITATGQRVTLRCSPRSGDLSVYWYQQSLDQGLQFLIQYYNGEERAKGNILERFSAQQFPDLHSELNLSSLELGDSALYFCASSSLDRSSYTFGSGTRLTVV.

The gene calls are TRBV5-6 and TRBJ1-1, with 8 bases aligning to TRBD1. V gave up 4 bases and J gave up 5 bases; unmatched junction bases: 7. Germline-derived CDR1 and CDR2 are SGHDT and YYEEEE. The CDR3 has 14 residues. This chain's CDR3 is CASSARGRGTEAFF. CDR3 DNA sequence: TGTGCCAGCAGCGCCAGGGGGCGAGGGACTGAAGCTTTCTTT.

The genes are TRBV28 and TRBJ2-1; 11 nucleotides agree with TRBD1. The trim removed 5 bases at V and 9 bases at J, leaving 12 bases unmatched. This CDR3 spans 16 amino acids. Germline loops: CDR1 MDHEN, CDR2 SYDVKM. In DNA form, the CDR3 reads TGTGCCAGCAGTCCCCTCTCCGGGACAGGGGGACGTGAGCAGTTCTTC. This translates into CASSPLSGTGGREQFF.

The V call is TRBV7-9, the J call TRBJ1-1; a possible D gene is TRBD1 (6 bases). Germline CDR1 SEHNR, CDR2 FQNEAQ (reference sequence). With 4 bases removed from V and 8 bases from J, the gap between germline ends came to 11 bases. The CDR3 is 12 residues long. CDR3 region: CASSSSGTEAFF. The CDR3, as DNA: TGTGCCAGCAGCTCCTCCGGGACAGAAGCTTTCTTT.

In nucleotides, the CDR3 is TGTGCCAGCAGCTTAGTTGGCGGCCCGTCTAGCACAGATACGCAGTATTTT. Its translation: CASSLVGGPSSTDTQYF. The chain is built from TRBV7-2 and TRBJ2-3; no firm D call. The CDR3 length is 17 residues. Germline CDR1 and CDR2: SGHTA and FQGNSA. Trimming left V 1 base short and J 0 bases short, with 14 bases between.

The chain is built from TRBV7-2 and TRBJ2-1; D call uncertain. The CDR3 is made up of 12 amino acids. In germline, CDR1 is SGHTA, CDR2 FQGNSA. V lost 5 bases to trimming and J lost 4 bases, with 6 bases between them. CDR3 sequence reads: CASSLLYNEQFF. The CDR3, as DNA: TGTGCCAGCAGCCTACTTTACAATGAGCAGTTCTTC.

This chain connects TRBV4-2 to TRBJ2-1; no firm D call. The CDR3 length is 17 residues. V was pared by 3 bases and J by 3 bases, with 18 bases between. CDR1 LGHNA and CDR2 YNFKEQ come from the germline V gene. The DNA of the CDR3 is TGTGCCAGCAGCCAGTCCTCTAACGGGCGGAACTACAATGAGCAGTTCTTC. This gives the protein CASSQSSNGRNYNEQFF.

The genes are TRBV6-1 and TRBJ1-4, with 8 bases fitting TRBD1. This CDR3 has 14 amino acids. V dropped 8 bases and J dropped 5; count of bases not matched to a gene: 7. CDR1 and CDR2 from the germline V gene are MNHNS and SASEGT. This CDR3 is CASLQGAGNEKLFF. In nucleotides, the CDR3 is TGTGCCAGCCTCCAGGGGGCCGGGAATGAAAAACTGTTTTTT.

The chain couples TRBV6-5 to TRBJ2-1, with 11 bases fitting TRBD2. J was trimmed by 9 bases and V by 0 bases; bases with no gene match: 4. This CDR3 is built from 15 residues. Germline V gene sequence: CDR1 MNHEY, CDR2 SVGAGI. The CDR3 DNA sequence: TGTGCCAGCAGTTACTCGGGGCTAGCGGGAGGTGAGCAGTTCTTC. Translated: CASSYSGLAGGEQFF.